The 15 T cell receptor beta chains in this list originate from one sample, sequenced in a study of immune evolution from preneoplasia to lung adenocarcinoma. This table comes from immunoSEQ multiplex PCR, and its TCRdb copy is limited to in-frame clones, with some not included. Of approximately 4,700 clones in the sample, about nine tenths were seen once. The source material was FFPE invasive lung adenocarcinoma tissue. Receptors originate from a person aged 45 to 60 with lung adenocarcinoma.

V usage is TRBV18 and J usage is TRBJ1-1, with no clear D. The CDR3 spans 14 residues. Germline loops: CDR1 KGHSH, CDR2 LQKENI. Trimming took 3 bases from V and 4 from J, leaving 12 bases between them. Here the CDR3 DNA reads TGTGCCAGCTCACCCAACACACAAGGCACTGAAGCTTTCTTT. Its protein product is CASSPNTQGTEAFF.

The J gene is TRBJ1-5, the V gene TRBV19, with no clear D. V was shortened by 8 bases and J by 2 bases, with 19 bases between the two germline ends. Germline CDR1 LNHDA, CDR2 SQIVND (reference sequence). This CDR3 region has 16 residues. The CDR3 sequence is CASDQTTMWRNQPQHF. The CDR3 DNA sequence: TGTGCCAGTGACCAAACGACCATGTGGCGCAATCAGCCCCAGCATTTT.

Written as DNA, the CDR3 is TGCGCCAGCACCTCGGGATCTACGGAGACCCAGTACTTC. Protein product: CASTSGSTETQYF. V gene TRBV5-1 combines with J gene TRBJ2-5, with D perhaps matching TRBD2 (5 bases). The CDR3 is made up of 13 amino acids. CDR1 SGHRS and CDR2 YFSETQ come from the germline V gene. V was trimmed by 6 bases and J by 5 bases, leaving 14 bases between them.

The V call is TRBV27, the J call TRBJ1-2; no clear D. The CDR3 is 14 residues long. CDR1 and CDR2 from the germline V gene are MNHEY and SMNVEV (reference sequence). The germline V and J ends were trimmed by 5 bases and 4 bases, with 14 bases remaining between them. The CDR3 bases are TGTGCCAGCAGTACGACCGGCAGCGGCTATGGCTACACCTTC. Translation gives CASSTTGSGYGYTF.

The J gene is TRBJ1-2, the V gene TRBV29-1; 8 bases fit TRBD1. Germline V gene lookup returns CDR1 SQVTM and CDR2 ANQGSEA. The junction had 7 bases not matched to a gene; V was cut back by 3 bases and J by 7 bases. CDR3 length: 13 amino acids. CDR3 sequence (DNA): TGCAGCGTTGACCAGGGGGCGTTCGGTGGCTACACCTTC. It yields the protein CSVDQGAFGGYTF.

This chain links TRBV19 with TRBJ2-3; 11 bases match TRBD2. The CDR3 runs to 16 residues. Germline trimming cut 5 bases from V and 2 bases from J; bases unmatched to any gene: 6. Per the germline V gene, CDR1 is LNHDA and CDR2 is SQIVND (reference sequence). The CDR3 protein is CASSGGTSGFTDTQYF. The CDR3 bases are TGTGCCAGTAGTGGGGGGACTAGCGGATTCACAGATACGCAGTATTTT.

This chain connects TRBV28 to TRBJ2-7, with D possibly being TRBD1 (5 bases). V gave up 2 bases and J gave up 4 bases, with 12 bases separating them. There are 14 residues in the CDR3. Germline V gene data show CDR1 as MDHEN and CDR2 as SYDVKM. This CDR3 is CASSLKIQGYEQYF. The CDR3 DNA sequence: TGTGCCAGCAGTTTAAAGATTCAGGGTTACGAGCAGTACTTC. Complete variable domain (other parts from reference TRBV28 and TRBJ2-7): DVKVTQSSRYLVKRTGEKVFLECVQDMDHENMFWYRQDPGLGLRLIYFSYDVKMKEKGDIPEGYSVSREKKERFSLILESASTNQTSMYLCASSLKIQGYEQYFGPGTRLTVT.

The chain has TRBV2 and TRBJ1-6; the D gene is possibly TRBD1 (5 bases). The CDR3 runs to 15 residues. Germline CDR1 reads SNHLY; CDR2 reads FYNNEI. Between the trimmed V and J ends, which lost 3 bases and 7 bases, there was a span of 13 bases. The CDR3 nucleotides read TGTGCCAGCAGTGATAGGGGTTCATCAAATTCACCCCTCCACTTT. Its translation is CASSDRGSSNSPLHF. Based on the CDR3 plus reference TRBV2 and TRBJ1-6, the full variable domain is EPEVTQTPSHQVTQMGQEVILRCVPISNHLYFYWYRQILGQKVEFLVSFYNNEISEKSEIFDDQFSVERPDGSNFTLKIRSTKLEDSAMYFCASSDRGSSNSPLHFGNGTRLTVT.

This sequence joins TRBV6-1 and TRBJ1-3; D is perhaps TRBD1 (6 bases). The germline V gene has CDR1 MNHNS and CDR2 SASEGT. Trimming pared 3 bases from V and 2 bases from J, leaving 11 bases between. CDR3 length: 15 residues. The CDR3 loop reads CASSDRGGPGNTIYF. The CDR3 nucleotides are TGTGCCAGCAGTGACAGGGGCGGACCTGGAAACACCATATATTTT.

The V gene is TRBV9, the J gene TRBJ2-7; D unresolved. V was clipped by 4 bases and J by 0 bases, with 17 bases between them. This CDR3 spans 16 amino acids. CDR1 is SGDLS and CDR2 is YYNGEE in the germline V gene. CDR3 protein: CASSPSGGFRSYEQYF. CDR3 bases: TGTGCCAGCAGCCCGTCGGGCGGATTCCGCTCCTACGAGCAGTACTTC. The whole variable domain, remainder taken from reference TRBV9 and TRBJ2-7, is DSGVTQTPKHLITATGQRVTLRCSPRSGDLSVYWYQQSLDQGLQFLIQYYNGEERAKGNILERFSAQQFPDLHSELNLSSLELGDSALYFCASSPSGGFRSYEQYFGPGTRLTVT.

This clone was seen a handful of times. The chain uses TRBV9 and TRBJ2-2, with a tentative D call TRBD2 (5 bases). The CDR3 has 12 amino acids. The ends were cut back, 8 bases at V and 7 bases at J, with 12 bases in the middle. Germline V lookup: CDR1 SGDLS, CDR2 YYNGEE. The CDR3 spells CASTGDGGELFF. For the CDR3, the DNA is TGTGCCAGTACCGGGGATGGCGGGGAGCTGTTTTTT.

V is TRBV6-5 and J is TRBJ2-5, with D uncertain. The CDR3 loop spans 13 amino acids. Trimming removed 0 bases at V and 3 bases at J, with 5 bases between. Germline V gene sequence: CDR1 MNHEY, CDR2 SVGAGI. CDR3 residues: CASSYSIKETQYF. DNA for the CDR3: TGTGCCAGCAGTTACTCGATAAAAGAGACCCAGTACTTC.

This clone has just a few counts. The chain has TRBV30 and TRBJ1-1; D remains ambiguous. V lost 4 bases, J lost 0 bases, and 21 bases lay in between. Germline values: CDR1 GTSNPN, CDR2 SVGIG (reference sequence). The CDR3 loop spans 17 amino acids. The CDR3 sequence: CAWNGRRTVGLNTEAFF. The CDR3 DNA reads TGTGCCTGGAACGGCAGGCGGACCGTAGGGTTGAACACTGAAGCTTTCTTT.

This sequence joins TRBV28 and TRBJ1-1; a weak D match, TRBD1 (5 bases). Germline lookup yields CDR1 MDHEN and CDR2 SYDVKM. V gave up 6 bases and J gave up 1 base, with 12 bases separating them. This CDR3 is built from 14 residues. The CDR3 DNA is TGTGCCAGCAGAAGACAGAACGCGAACACTGAAGCTTTCTTT. The encoded protein is CASRRQNANTEAFF.

This clone was picked up one time. The chain uses TRBV10-3 and TRBJ2-5; the D gene is possibly TRBD1 (6 bases). CDR3 length: 12 residues. V dropped 10 bases and J dropped 5 bases, with 14 bases sitting between them. The germline gives CDR1 ENHRY, CDR2 SYGVKD. CDR3 loop: CATQGMGETQYF. The CDR3, as DNA: TGTGCCACCCAGGGGATGGGGGAGACCCAGTACTTC.